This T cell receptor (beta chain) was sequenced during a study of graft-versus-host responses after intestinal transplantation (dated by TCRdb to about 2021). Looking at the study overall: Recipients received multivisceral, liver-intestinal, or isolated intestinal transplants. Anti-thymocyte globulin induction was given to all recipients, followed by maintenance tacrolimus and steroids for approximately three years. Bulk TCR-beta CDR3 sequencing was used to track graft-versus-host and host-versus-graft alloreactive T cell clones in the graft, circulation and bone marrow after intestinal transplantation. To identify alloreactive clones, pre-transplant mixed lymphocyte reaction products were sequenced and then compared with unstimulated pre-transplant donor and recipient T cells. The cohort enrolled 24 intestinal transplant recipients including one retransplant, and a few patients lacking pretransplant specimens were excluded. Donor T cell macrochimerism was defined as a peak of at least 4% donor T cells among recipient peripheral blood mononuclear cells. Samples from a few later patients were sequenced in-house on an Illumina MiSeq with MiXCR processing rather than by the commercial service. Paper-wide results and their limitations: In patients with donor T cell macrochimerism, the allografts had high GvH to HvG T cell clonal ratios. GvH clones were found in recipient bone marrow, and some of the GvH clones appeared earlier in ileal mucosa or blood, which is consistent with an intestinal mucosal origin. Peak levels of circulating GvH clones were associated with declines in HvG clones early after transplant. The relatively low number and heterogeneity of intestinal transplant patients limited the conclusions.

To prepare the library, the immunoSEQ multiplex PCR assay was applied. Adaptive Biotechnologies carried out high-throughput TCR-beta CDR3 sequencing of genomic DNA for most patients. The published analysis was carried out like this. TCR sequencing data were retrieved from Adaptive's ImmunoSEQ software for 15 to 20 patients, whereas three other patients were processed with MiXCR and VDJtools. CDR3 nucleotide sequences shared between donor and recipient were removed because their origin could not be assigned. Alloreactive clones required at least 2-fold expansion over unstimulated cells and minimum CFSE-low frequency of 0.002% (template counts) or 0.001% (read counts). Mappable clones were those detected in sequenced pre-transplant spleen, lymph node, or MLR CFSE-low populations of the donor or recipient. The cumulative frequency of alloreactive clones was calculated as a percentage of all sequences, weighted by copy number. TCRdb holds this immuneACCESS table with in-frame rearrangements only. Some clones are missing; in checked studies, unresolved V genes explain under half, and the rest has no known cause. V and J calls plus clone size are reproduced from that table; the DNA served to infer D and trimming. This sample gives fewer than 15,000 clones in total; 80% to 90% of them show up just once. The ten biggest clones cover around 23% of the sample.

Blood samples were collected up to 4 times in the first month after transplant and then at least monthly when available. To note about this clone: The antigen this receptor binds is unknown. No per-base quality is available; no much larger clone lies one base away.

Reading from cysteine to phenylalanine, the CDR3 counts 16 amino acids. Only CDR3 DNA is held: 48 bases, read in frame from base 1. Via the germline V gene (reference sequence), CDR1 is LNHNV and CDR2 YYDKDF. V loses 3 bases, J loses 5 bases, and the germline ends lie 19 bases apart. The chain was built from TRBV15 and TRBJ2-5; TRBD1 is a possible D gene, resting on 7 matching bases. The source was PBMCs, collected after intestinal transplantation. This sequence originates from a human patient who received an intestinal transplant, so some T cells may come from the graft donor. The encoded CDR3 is CATSSSQGVGGETQYF. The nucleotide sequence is TGTGCCACCAGCAGCTCCCAGGGGGTCGGGGGTGAGACCCAGTACTTC.